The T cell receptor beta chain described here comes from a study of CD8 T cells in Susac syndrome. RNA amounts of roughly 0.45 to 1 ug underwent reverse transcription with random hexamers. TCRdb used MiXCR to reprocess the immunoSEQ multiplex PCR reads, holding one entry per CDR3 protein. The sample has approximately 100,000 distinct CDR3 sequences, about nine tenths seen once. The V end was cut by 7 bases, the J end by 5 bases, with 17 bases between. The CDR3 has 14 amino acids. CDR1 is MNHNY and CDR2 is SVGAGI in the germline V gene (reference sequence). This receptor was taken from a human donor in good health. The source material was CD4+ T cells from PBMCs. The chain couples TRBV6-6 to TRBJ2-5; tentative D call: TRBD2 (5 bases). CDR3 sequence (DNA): TGTGCCAGCATCCCCACCCTACTAGGGGAGACCCAGTACTTC. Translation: CASIPTLLGETQYF.